The rows below give T cell receptor beta chains drawn from one sample of a study of regulatory T cells in long-lasting Graves disease. TCRdb passed the multiplex PCR reads through MiXCR, listing each CDR3 protein once. This sample has roughly 500,000 distinct CDR3 sequences, with approximately 15% found just once. These same records also appear under a second study, on T cells in Graves' hyperthyroidism and ophthalmopathy.

Sample: peripheral blood mononuclear cells (PBMCs), taken at new diagnosis, from a patient treated with antithyroid drugs. The origin of the receptors is a man aged 30 to 39 with Graves disease. CDR3s include the opening cysteine and the closing phenylalanine or tryptophan. A D gene is named only where the DNA matches it firmly. A clone size is listed for some rows: how often the clone was seen (once, few, many), or a class if it is expanded.

d_call: TRBD1
j_call: TRBJ2-7
clone_size: few
v_call: TRBV29-1
cdr3_nt: TGCAGCGTTGAAATACCCCTCCGGACAGGAGCCATCCACTCCTACGAGCAGTACTTC
cdr3_aa: CSVEIPLRTGAIHSYEQYF

d_call: TRBD1
j_call: TRBJ1-1
clone_size: few
v_call: TRBV12-3/TRBV12-4
cdr3_nt: TGTGCCAGCAGTCTCACAGGGGGCGGGAACACTGAAGCTTTCTTT
cdr3_aa: CASSLTGGGNTEAFF

d_call: .
j_call: TRBJ2-1
clone_size: .
v_call: TRBV19
cdr3_nt: TGTGCCAGTAGTATAGATAGCACGGCCGTATTC
cdr3_aa: CASSIDSTAVF

d_call: TRBD1
j_call: TRBJ2-5
clone_size: many
v_call: TRBV12-3/TRBV12-4
cdr3_nt: TGTGCCAGCAGTTTGCTGACAGGGGGTACGGGGACCCAGTACTTC
cdr3_aa: CASSLLTGGTGTQYF

d_call: .
j_call: TRBJ1-5
clone_size: .
v_call: TRBV5-1
cdr3_nt: TGCGCCAGCAGCTTGGTCGGGTCATTAAAACAGTCGGGACGGAGCAATCAGCCCCAGCATTTT
cdr3_aa: CASSLVGSLKQSGRSNQPQHF

d_call: TRBD1
j_call: TRBJ1-4
clone_size: many
v_call: TRBV12-5
cdr3_nt: TGTGCTAGTGGTTGGACAGGCAATGAAAAACTGTTTTTT
cdr3_aa: CASGWTGNEKLFF

d_call: .
j_call: TRBJ1-5
clone_size: many
v_call: TRBV7-2
cdr3_nt: TGTGCCAGCAGCTCACAGGGATATAGCAATCAGCCCCAGCATTTT
cdr3_aa: CASSSQGYSNQPQHF

d_call: TRBD2
j_call: TRBJ2-1
clone_size: .
v_call: TRBV6-1
cdr3_nt: TGTGCCAGCAGAGGGACTAGCGGGAGAATGAATGAGCAGTTCTTC
cdr3_aa: CASRGTSGRMNEQFF

d_call: TRBD2
j_call: TRBJ2-1
clone_size: many
v_call: TRBV11-2
cdr3_nt: TGTGCCAGCAGCCAGGGACTAGTGATTTCCTACAATGAGCAGTTCTTC
cdr3_aa: CASSQGLVISYNEQFF

d_call: .
j_call: TRBJ2-7
clone_size: many
v_call: TRBV29-1
cdr3_nt: TGCAGCGGACGTTCGACGGGGACCTACGAGCAGTACTTC
cdr3_aa: CSGRSTGTYEQYF

d_call: .
j_call: TRBJ2-7
clone_size: many
v_call: TRBV27
cdr3_nt: TGTGCCAGCAGTTCCCCTTCGCGTTCGGACGAGCAGTACTTC
cdr3_aa: CASSSPSRSDEQYF

d_call: TRBD1
j_call: TRBJ1-2
clone_size: many
v_call: TRBV20-1
cdr3_nt: TGCAGTGCTCCCCCCCCGGGACAGGGGTATGGCTACACCTTC
cdr3_aa: CSAPPPGQGYGYTF

d_call: .
j_call: TRBJ2-7
clone_size: many
v_call: TRBV12-3/TRBV12-4
cdr3_nt: TGTGCCAGCAGTTTCGCGGGAAAGCAGTACTTC
cdr3_aa: CASSFAGKQYF

d_call: .
j_call: TRBJ2-1
clone_size: many
v_call: TRBV10-3
cdr3_nt: TGTGCCATCAGTGAGGTGGGCGAGCAGTTCTTC
cdr3_aa: CAISEVGEQFF

d_call: .
j_call: TRBJ2-7
clone_size: many
v_call: TRBV30
cdr3_nt: TGTGCCTGGAGGTTGGGGGGAAAGCCCCCCTACGAGCAGTACTTC
cdr3_aa: CAWRLGGKPPYEQYF

d_call: .
j_call: TRBJ2-2
clone_size: .
v_call: TRBV30
cdr3_nt: TGTGCCTGGACGGGGTCTCTGAGCGGGGAGCTGTTTTTT
cdr3_aa: CAWTGSLSGELFF

d_call: TRBD1
j_call: TRBJ1-1
clone_size: many
v_call: TRBV12-3/TRBV12-4
cdr3_nt: TGTGCCAGCAGTCAGACAGGGCTCACTGAAGCTTTCTTT
cdr3_aa: CASSQTGLTEAFF

d_call: .
j_call: TRBJ1-5
clone_size: many
v_call: TRBV11-2
cdr3_nt: TGTGCCAGCAGCTTAAGCTTAGGCAGGCCCTTTTTCTGCAATCAGCCCCAGCATTTT
cdr3_aa: CASSLSLGRPFFCNQPQHF

d_call: .
j_call: TRBJ2-7
clone_size: many
v_call: TRBV20-1
cdr3_nt: TGCAGTGCTAGAGAGGACAGCGCCAGGTCGCATTACGAGCAGTACTTC
cdr3_aa: CSAREDSARSHYEQYF

d_call: .
j_call: TRBJ2-5
clone_size: few
v_call: TRBV12-5
cdr3_nt: TGTGCTAGTGGCGACGGACCGGGATGGGAGACCCAGTACTTC
cdr3_aa: CASGDGPGWETQYF

d_call: .
j_call: TRBJ1-1
clone_size: many
v_call: TRBV24-1
cdr3_nt: TGTGCCACCCCTACCAGACGGACCCAAGACGTGATCCTGAACACTGAAGCTTTCTTT
cdr3_aa: CATPTRRTQDVILNTEAFF

d_call: .
j_call: TRBJ2-7
clone_size: many
v_call: TRBV27
cdr3_nt: TGTGCCAGCAGCCAGGCCTTATGGTCCTACGAGCAGTACTTC
cdr3_aa: CASSQALWSYEQYF

d_call: TRBD2
j_call: TRBJ2-3
clone_size: many
v_call: TRBV24-1
cdr3_nt: TGTGCCACCAGTGTCGGACTAGCGGGAGTGGGGACGCAGTATTTT
cdr3_aa: CATSVGLAGVGTQYF

d_call: TRBD2
j_call: TRBJ2-5
clone_size: many
v_call: TRBV7-9
cdr3_nt: TGTGCCAGCAGCAGAGCGGGAGGTCCAGAGACCCAGTACTTC
cdr3_aa: CASSRAGGPETQYF

d_call: .
j_call: TRBJ1-3
clone_size: .
v_call: TRBV5-1
cdr3_nt: TGCGCCAGCAGCTTGGAAGATGCCAACTCTGGAAACACCATATATTTT
cdr3_aa: CASSLEDANSGNTIYF

d_call: .
j_call: TRBJ1-5
clone_size: many
v_call: TRBV12-3/TRBV12-4
cdr3_nt: TGTGCCAGCAGCGTCCTACAGGGCCAAGCCCAGCATTTT
cdr3_aa: CASSVLQGQAQHF

d_call: .
j_call: TRBJ1-5
clone_size: few
v_call: TRBV30
cdr3_nt: TGTGCCTGGAGTCCTTTTCGGGATCAGCCCCAGCATTTT
cdr3_aa: CAWSPFRDQPQHF

d_call: TRBD2
j_call: TRBJ2-7
clone_size: many
v_call: TRBV12-3/TRBV12-4
cdr3_nt: TGTGCCAGCGGAACCTTAAGACTAGCCGGCGAGCAGTACTTC
cdr3_aa: CASGTLRLAGEQYF

d_call: TRBD1
j_call: TRBJ2-1
clone_size: .
v_call: TRBV9
cdr3_nt: TGTGCCAGCAGCATCCGATCCGGGACAGGGAATTACAATGAGCAGTTCTTC
cdr3_aa: CASSIRSGTGNYNEQFF

d_call: TRBD2
j_call: TRBJ2-7
clone_size: .
v_call: TRBV18
cdr3_nt: TGTGCCAGCTCGACCGGGACTAGCGGGAGTTACGAGCAGTACTTC
cdr3_aa: CASSTGTSGSYEQYF

d_call: TRBD1
j_call: TRBJ2-1
clone_size: many
v_call: TRBV12-3/TRBV12-4
cdr3_nt: TGTGCCATCCCGGGACAGGGGGCCAATGAGCAGTTCTTC
cdr3_aa: CAIPGQGANEQFF

d_call: TRBD1
j_call: TRBJ2-3
clone_size: many
v_call: TRBV11-2
cdr3_nt: TGTGCCAGCAGCTTCACAGGGGCAACAGATACGCAGTATTTT
cdr3_aa: CASSFTGATDTQYF

d_call: TRBD1
j_call: TRBJ2-5
clone_size: many
v_call: TRBV20-1
cdr3_nt: TGCAGTCCAAATTCGGACAGGACAGAGACCCAGTACTTC
cdr3_aa: CSPNSDRTETQYF

d_call: .
j_call: TRBJ2-1
clone_size: many
v_call: TRBV2
cdr3_nt: TGTGCCAGCAGTTCTATACCGGGCCCCGGGATTGAGCAGTTCTTC
cdr3_aa: CASSSIPGPGIEQFF

d_call: .
j_call: TRBJ2-2
clone_size: few
v_call: TRBV5-1
cdr3_nt: TGCGCCAGCAGCTCGGGACCGATTGGGGAGCTGTTTTTT
cdr3_aa: CASSSGPIGELFF

d_call: TRBD1
j_call: TRBJ1-5
clone_size: many
v_call: TRBV2
cdr3_nt: TGTGCCAGCAGCCGGGACAGGGGGCTTCAGCCCCAGCATTTT
cdr3_aa: CASSRDRGLQPQHF

d_call: TRBD1
j_call: TRBJ1-1
clone_size: many
v_call: TRBV4-1
cdr3_nt: TGCGCCAGCAGCCAAGGGAGGGGACAGTGGGACACTGAAGCTTTCTTT
cdr3_aa: CASSQGRGQWDTEAFF

d_call: .
j_call: TRBJ2-5
clone_size: once
v_call: TRBV28
cdr3_nt: TGTGCCAGCAGCGGACGCCTCTATGAGACCCAGTACTTC
cdr3_aa: CASSGRLYETQYF

d_call: TRBD1
j_call: TRBJ2-7
clone_size: few
v_call: TRBV19
cdr3_nt: TGTGCCAGTAGTACCCGACAGGGATTTACCTACGAGCAGTACTTC
cdr3_aa: CASSTRQGFTYEQYF

d_call: .
j_call: TRBJ2-6
clone_size: .
v_call: TRBV5-1
cdr3_nt: TGCGCCAGCAGCTTGGGAGATTTTTCTGGGGCCAACGTCCTGACTTTC
cdr3_aa: CASSLGDFSGANVLTF

d_call: .
j_call: TRBJ2-7
clone_size: many
v_call: TRBV24-1
cdr3_nt: TGTGCCACCAGTGACCCTAGGAGTGACGAGCAGTACTTC
cdr3_aa: CATSDPRSDEQYF

d_call: .
j_call: TRBJ2-3
clone_size: .
v_call: TRBV9
cdr3_nt: TGTGCCAGCAGCCCACCCGGGACCCTTCAAGATACGCAGTATTTT
cdr3_aa: CASSPPGTLQDTQYF

d_call: .
j_call: TRBJ2-7
clone_size: many
v_call: TRBV6-1
cdr3_nt: TGTGCCAGCACCCCGAGGGTAAGCTCCTACGAGCAGTACTTC
cdr3_aa: CASTPRVSSYEQYF

d_call: .
j_call: TRBJ2-2
clone_size: many
v_call: TRBV27
cdr3_nt: TGTACGGCACTAGTCCACACCGGGGAGCTGTTTTTT
cdr3_aa: CTALVHTGELFF

d_call: TRBD1
j_call: TRBJ2-7
clone_size: many
v_call: TRBV6-1
cdr3_nt: TGTGCCAGCAGTGCTAATACCGGGACAGCGACCTACGAAGAGCAGTACTTC
cdr3_aa: CASSANTGTATYEEQYF

d_call: .
j_call: TRBJ2-3
clone_size: many
v_call: TRBV24-1
cdr3_nt: TGTGCCACCAGTGATTTGCGACAGGACCCAGATACGCAGTATTTT
cdr3_aa: CATSDLRQDPDTQYF

d_call: .
j_call: TRBJ2-3
clone_size: many
v_call: TRBV12-3/TRBV12-4
cdr3_nt: TGTGCCAGCAGTTTAGCCGGTCCCCTACGAGATACGCAGTATTTT
cdr3_aa: CASSLAGPLRDTQYF

d_call: .
j_call: TRBJ2-7
clone_size: .
v_call: TRBV27
cdr3_nt: TGTGCCAGCAGCCTGATCTCATTGGGGGGCGGCGAGCAGTACTTC
cdr3_aa: CASSLISLGGGEQYF

d_call: TRBD1
j_call: TRBJ2-5
clone_size: many
v_call: TRBV29-1
cdr3_nt: TGCAGCGTTCGATTCCGGGACAGTGGCGAGACCCAGTACTTC
cdr3_aa: CSVRFRDSGETQYF

d_call: .
j_call: TRBJ2-7
clone_size: many
v_call: TRBV10-3
cdr3_nt: TGTGCCATCAGTGTCAACTCAGTTGATGGCGAGCAGTACTTC
cdr3_aa: CAISVNSVDGEQYF

d_call: .
j_call: TRBJ2-3
clone_size: .
v_call: TRBV5-1
cdr3_nt: TGCGCCAGCAGCGTCGGGACTTTCAGCACAGATACGCAGTATTTT
cdr3_aa: CASSVGTFSTDTQYF

d_call: .
j_call: TRBJ2-5
clone_size: few
v_call: TRBV3-1
cdr3_nt: TGTGCCAGCAGCCAAGGGAACGGGATGGGGGTCCAAGAGACCCAGTACTTC
cdr3_aa: CASSQGNGMGVQETQYF

d_call: .
j_call: TRBJ2-3
clone_size: many
v_call: TRBV29-1
cdr3_nt: TGCAGCGTTGACGGCACGCGGTCTAGCCCAGATACGCAGTATTTT
cdr3_aa: CSVDGTRSSPDTQYF

d_call: .
j_call: TRBJ2-7
clone_size: .
v_call: TRBV9
cdr3_nt: TGTGCCAGCAGCGCTGACATGGGGGAGCAGTACTTC
cdr3_aa: CASSADMGEQYF

d_call: .
j_call: TRBJ2-1
clone_size: .
v_call: TRBV5-4
cdr3_nt: TGTGCCAGCAGCCCCAAATTAGGTAGCGGAAGTGATGAGCAGTTCTTC
cdr3_aa: CASSPKLGSGSDEQFF